This TCR beta chain is drawn from a study of cytotoxic CD8 clonotypes in ibrutinib-treated CLL. Study as a whole: The study included eleven to twelve relapsed/refractory and 15 treatment-naive patients; roughly 18 had IGHV unmutated disease.

Assay: immunoSEQ multiplex PCR; the TCRdb copy retains only in-frame clones and omits some. The sample has 150,000 or so clones; 79% are singletons. Comments on this clone: Its antigen is still unknown.

TCR beta libraries used roughly 1.8 micrograms of DNA from cryopreserved PBMCs. The CDR3 consists of 16 residues. J gave up 0 bases and V 4 bases, and 5 bases lay outside the gene matches. CDR1 and CDR2 from the germline V gene are MNHEY and SVGAGI. Regarding the study as a whole: While tracking circulating CD8+ T-cell counts, baseline clonality exceeded that of age-matched healthy donors.

This clonotype originated in a human donor with chronic lymphocytic leukemia. Sequenced material: PBMCs, taken after 12 months of ibrutinib treatment. V is TRBV6-5 and J is TRBJ2-3, with 9 nucleotides matching TRBD2. This CDR3 reads CASSSASGASTDTQYF. CDR3 in DNA: TGTGCCAGCAGTTCGGCTAGCGGGGCTAGCACAGATACGCAGTATTTT.